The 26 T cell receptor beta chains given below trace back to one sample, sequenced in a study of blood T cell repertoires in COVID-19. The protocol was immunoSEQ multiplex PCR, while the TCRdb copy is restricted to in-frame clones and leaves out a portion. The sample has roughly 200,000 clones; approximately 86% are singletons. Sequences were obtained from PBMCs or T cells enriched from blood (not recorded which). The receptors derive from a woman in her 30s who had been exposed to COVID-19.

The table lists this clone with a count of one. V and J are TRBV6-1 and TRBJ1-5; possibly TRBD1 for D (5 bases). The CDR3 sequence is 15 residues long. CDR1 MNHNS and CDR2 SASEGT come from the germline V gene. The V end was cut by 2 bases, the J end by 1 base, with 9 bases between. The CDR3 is CASSEWAGSNQPQHF. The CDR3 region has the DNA TGTGCCAGCAGTGAATGGGCAGGGAGCAATCAGCCCCAGCATTTT.

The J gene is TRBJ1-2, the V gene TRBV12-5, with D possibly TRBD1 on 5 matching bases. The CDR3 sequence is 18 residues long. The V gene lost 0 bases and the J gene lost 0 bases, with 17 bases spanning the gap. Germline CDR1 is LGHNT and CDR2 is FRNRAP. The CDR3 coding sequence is TGTGCTAGTGGTTTGGTACCGGGTCGACAGATTTCTAACTATGGCTACACCTTC. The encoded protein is CASGLVPGRQISNYGYTF.

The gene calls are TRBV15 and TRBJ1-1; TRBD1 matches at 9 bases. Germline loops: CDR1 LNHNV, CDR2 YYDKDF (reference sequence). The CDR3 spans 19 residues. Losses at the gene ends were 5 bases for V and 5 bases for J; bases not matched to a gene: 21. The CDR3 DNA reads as TGTGCCACCAGCCCTCCGGGACAGGGTTATACTTTCGGAACTACTGAAGCTTTCTTT. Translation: CATSPPGQGYTFGTTEAFF.

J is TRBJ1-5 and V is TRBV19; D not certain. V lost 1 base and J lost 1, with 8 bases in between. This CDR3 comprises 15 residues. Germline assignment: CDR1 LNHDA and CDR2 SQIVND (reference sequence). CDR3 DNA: TGTGCCAGTAGTATAGGAAGGAGAAGCAATCAGCCCCAGCATTTT. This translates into CASSIGRRSNQPQHF.

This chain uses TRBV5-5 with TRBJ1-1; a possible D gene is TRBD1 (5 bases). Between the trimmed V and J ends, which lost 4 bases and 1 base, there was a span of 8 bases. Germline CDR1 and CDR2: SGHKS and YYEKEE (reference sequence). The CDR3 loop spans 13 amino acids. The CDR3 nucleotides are TGTGCCAGCAGCGTAAGGGGGAACACTGAAGCTTTCTTT. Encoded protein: CASSVRGNTEAFF.

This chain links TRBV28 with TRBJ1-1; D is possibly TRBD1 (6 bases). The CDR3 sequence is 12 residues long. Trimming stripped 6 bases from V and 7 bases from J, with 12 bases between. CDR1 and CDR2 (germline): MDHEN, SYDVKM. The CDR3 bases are TGTGCCAGCAGGACCAACAGGGTTGAAGCTTTCTTT. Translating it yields CASRTNRVEAFF. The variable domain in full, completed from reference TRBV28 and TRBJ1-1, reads DVKVTQSSRYLVKRTGEKVFLECVQDMDHENMFWYRQDPGLGLRLIYFSYDVKMKEKGDIPEGYSVSREKKERFSLILESASTNQTSMYLCASRTNRVEAFFGQGTRLTVV.

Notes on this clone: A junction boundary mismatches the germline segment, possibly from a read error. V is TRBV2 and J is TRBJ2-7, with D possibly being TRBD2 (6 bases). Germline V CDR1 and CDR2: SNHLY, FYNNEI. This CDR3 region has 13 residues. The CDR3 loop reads CASREGDLAEQYF. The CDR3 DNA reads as TGTGCCAGCAGGGAAGGGGACTTAGCCGAGCAGTACTTC.

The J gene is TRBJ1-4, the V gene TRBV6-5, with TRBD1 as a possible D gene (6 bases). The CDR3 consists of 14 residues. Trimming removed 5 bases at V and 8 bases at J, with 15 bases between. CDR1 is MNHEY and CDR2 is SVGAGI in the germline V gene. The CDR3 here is CASSPTGSGEKLFF. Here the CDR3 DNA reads TGTGCCAGCAGTCCAACAGGGAGTGGGGAAAAACTGTTTTTT.

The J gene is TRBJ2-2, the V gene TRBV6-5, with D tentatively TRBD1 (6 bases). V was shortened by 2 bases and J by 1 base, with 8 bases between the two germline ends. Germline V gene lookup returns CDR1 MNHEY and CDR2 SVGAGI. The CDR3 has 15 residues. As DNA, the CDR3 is TGTGCCAGCAGTTACCGACAGGTGAACACCGGGGAGCTGTTTTTT. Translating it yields CASSYRQVNTGELFF.

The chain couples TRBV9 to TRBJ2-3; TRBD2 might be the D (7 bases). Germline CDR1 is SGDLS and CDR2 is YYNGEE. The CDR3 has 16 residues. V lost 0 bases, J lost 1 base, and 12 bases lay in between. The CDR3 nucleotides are TGTGCCAGCAGCGTAGGGGCGGGGGCGCGCACAGATACGCAGTATTTT. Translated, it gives CASSVGAGARTDTQYF.

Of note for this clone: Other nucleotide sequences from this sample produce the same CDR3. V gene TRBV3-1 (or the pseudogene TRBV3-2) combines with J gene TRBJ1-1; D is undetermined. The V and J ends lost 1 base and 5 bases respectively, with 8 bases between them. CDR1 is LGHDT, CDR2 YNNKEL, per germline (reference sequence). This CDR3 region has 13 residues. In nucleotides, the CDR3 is TGTGCCAGCAGCCAAGTCGGCGGAACTGAAGCTTTCTTT. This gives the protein CASSQVGGTEAFF.

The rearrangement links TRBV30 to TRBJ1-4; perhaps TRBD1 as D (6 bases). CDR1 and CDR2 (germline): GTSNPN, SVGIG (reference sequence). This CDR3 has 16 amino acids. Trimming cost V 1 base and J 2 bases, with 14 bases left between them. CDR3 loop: CAWSAPDRSTNEKLFF. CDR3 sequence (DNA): TGTGCCTGGAGTGCCCCCGACAGGTCTACTAATGAAAAACTGTTTTTT. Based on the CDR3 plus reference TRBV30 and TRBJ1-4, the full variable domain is SQTIHQWPATLVQPVGSPLSLECTVEGTSNPNLYWYRQAAGRGLQLLFYSVGIGQISSEVPQNLSASRPQDRQFILSSKKLLLSDSGFYLCAWSAPDRSTNEKLFFGSGTQLSVL.

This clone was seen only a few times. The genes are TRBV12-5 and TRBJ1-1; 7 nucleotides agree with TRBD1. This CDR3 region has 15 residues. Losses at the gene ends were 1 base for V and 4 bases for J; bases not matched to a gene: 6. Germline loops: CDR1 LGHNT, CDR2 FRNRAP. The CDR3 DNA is TGTGCTAGTGGTTTGGGACAGGGCGAAAGCACTGAAGCTTTCTTT. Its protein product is CASGLGQGESTEAFF.

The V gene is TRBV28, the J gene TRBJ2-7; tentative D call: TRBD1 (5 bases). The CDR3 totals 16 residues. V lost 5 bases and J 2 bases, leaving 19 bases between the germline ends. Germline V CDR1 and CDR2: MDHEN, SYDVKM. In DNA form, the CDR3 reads TGTGCCAGCAGTGTGCTTACAGGCGTGGCCCCCTACGAGCAGTACTTC. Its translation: CASSVLTGVAPYEQYF. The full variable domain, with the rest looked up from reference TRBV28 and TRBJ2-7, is DVKVTQSSRYLVKRTGEKVFLECVQDMDHENMFWYRQDPGLGLRLIYFSYDVKMKEKGDIPEGYSVSREKKERFSLILESASTNQTSMYLCASSVLTGVAPYEQYFGPGTRLTVT.

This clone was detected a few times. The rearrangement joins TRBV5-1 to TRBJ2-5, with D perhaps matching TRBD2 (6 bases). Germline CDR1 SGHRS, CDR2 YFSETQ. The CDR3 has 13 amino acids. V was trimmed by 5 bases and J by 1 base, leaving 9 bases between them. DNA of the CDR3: TGCGCCAGCAGTGCGGGGAGCCAAGAGACCCAGTACTTC. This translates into CASSAGSQETQYF.

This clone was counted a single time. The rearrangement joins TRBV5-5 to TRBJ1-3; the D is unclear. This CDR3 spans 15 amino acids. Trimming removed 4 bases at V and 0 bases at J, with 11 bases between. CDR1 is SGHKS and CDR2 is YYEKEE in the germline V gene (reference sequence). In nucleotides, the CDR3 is TGTGCCAGCAGCGTTGAGTTTTACTCTGGAAACACCATATATTTT. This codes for CASSVEFYSGNTIYF.

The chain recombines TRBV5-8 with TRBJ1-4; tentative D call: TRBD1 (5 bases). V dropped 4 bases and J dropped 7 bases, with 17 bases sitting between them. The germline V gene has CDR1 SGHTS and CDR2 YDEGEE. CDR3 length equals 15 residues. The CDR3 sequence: CASSLGMGLGEKLFF. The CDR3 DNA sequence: TGTGCCAGCAGCCTGGGAATGGGGCTCGGTGAAAAACTGTTTTTT.

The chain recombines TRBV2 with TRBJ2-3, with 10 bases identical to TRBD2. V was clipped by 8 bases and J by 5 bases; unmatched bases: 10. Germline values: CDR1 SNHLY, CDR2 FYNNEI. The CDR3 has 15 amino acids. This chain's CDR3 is CASYERGGLGDTQYF. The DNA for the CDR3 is TGTGCCAGCTATGAGCGGGGGGGCCTTGGAGATACGCAGTATTTT.

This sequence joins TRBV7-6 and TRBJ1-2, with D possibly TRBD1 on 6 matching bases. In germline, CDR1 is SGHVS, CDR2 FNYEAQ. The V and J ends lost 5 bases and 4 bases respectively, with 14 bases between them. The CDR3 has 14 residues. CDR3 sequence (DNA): TGTGCCAGCAGCCGGGACACAGGGCCCTATGGCTACACCTTC. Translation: CASSRDTGPYGYTF.

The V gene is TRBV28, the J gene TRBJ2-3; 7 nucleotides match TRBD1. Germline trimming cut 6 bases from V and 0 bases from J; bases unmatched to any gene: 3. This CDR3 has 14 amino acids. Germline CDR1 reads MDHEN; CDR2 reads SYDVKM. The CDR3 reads CASRQGVSTDTQYF. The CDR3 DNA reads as TGTGCCAGCAGGCAGGGGGTTAGCACAGATACGCAGTATTTT.

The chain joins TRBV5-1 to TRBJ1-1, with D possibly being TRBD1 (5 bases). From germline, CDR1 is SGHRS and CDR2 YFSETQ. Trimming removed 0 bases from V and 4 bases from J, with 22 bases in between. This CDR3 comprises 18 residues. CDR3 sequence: CASSLAQGVAGSGTEAFF. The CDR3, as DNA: TGCGCCAGCAGCTTGGCCCAAGGGGTCGCAGGGTCGGGCACTGAAGCTTTCTTT.

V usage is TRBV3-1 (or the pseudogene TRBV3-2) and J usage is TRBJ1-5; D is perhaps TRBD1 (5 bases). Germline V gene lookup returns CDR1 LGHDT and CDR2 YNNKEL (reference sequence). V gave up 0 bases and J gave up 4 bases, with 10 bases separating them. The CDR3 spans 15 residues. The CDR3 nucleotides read TGTGCCAGCAGCCAAGATTCAGGGAATAATCAGCCCCAGCATTTT. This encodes CASSQDSGNNQPQHF.

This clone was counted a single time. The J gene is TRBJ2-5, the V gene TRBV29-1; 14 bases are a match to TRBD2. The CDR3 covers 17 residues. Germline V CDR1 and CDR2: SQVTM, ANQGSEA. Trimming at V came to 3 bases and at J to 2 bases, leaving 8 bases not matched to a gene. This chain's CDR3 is CSVEGTSGGGEQETQYF. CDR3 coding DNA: TGCAGCGTTGAGGGGACTAGCGGGGGAGGAGAACAAGAGACCCAGTACTTC.

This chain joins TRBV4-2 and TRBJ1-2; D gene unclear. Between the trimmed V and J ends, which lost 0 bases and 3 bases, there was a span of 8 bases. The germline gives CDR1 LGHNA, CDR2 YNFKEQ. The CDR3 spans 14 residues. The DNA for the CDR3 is TGTGCCAGCAGCCAAGATGCGGTAGACTATGGCTACACCTTC. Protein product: CASSQDAVDYGYTF.

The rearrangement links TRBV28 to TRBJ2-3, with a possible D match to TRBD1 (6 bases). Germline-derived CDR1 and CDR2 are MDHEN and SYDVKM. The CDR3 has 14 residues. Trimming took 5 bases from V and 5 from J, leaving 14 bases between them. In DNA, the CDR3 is TGTGCCAGCAGTCTGCCCGGCAGGGGAGATACGCAGTATTTT. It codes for CASSLPGRGDTQYF.

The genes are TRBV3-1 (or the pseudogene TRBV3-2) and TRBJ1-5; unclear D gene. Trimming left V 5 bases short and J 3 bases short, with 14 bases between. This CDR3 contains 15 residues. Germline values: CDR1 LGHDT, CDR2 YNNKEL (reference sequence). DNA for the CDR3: TGTGCCAGCAGCGTTGGCGGGATCCTCAATCAGCCCCAGCATTTT. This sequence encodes CASSVGGILNQPQHF.